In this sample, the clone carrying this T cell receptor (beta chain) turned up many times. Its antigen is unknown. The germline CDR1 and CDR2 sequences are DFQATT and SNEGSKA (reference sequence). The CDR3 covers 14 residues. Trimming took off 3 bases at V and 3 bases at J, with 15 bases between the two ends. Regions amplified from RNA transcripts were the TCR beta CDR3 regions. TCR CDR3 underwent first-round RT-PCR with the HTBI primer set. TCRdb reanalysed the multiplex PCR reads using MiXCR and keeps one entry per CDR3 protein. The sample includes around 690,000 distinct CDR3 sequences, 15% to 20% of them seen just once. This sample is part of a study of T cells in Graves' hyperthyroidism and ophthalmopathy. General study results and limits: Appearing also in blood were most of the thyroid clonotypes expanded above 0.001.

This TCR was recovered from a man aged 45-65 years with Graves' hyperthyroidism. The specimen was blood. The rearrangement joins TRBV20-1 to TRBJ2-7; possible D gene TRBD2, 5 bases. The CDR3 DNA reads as TGCAGTGCTAGGATGATCGGGAATAACTACGAGCAGTACTTC. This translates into CSARMIGNNYEQYF.